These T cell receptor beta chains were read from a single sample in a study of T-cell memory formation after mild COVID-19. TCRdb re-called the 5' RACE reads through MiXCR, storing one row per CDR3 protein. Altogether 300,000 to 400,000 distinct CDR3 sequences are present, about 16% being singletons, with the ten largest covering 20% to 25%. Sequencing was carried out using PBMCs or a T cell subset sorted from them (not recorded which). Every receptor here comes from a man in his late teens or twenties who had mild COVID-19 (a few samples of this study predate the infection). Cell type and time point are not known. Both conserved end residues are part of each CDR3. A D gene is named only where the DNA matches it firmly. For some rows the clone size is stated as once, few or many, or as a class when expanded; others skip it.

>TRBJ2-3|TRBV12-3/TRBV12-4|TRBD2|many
CASSTGGSPDTQYF
TGTGCCAGCAGTACGGGAGGGAGCCCAGATACGCAGTATTTT
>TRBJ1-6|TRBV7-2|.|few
CASSSGPASYNSPLHF
TGTGCCAGCAGTTCGGGGCCCGCCTCCTATAATTCACCCCTCCACTTT
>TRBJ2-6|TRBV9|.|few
CASSVETPGANVLTF
TGTGCCAGCAGCGTAGAAACCCCTGGGGCCAACGTCCTGACTTTC
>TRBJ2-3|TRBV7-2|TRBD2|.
CASSLAPGGGTAQYF
TGTGCCAGCAGCTTAGCCCCCGGGGGGGGGACGGCGCAGTATTTT
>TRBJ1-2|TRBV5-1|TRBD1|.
CASSFGQGNGYTF
TGCGCCAGCAGCTTCGGACAGGGCAATGGCTACACCTTC
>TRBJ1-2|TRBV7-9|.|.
CASSSEGGIDGYTF
TGTGCCAGCAGCTCCGAAGGGGGAATAGATGGCTACACCTTC
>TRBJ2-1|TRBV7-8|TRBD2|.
CASSVGAGGLNEQFF
TGTGCCAGCAGCGTCGGGGCGGGGGGGCTGAATGAGCAGTTCTTC
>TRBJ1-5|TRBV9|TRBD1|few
CASSVDGTVSNQPQHF
TGTGCCAGCAGCGTAGATGGGACAGTTAGCAATCAGCCCCAGCATTTT
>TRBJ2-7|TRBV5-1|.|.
CASSLFGGPSYEQYF
TGCGCCAGCAGCTTATTCGGGGGGCCCTCCTACGAGCAGTACTTC
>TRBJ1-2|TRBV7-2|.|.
CASSPLGLNYGYTF
TGTGCCAGCAGCCCTTTAGGCCTTAACTATGGCTACACCTTC
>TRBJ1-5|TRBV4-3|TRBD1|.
CASSQESGQGPQPQHF
TGCGCCAGCAGCCAAGAATCCGGACAGGGGCCTCAGCCCCAGCATTTT
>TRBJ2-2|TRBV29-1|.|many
CSVAPRISGTGELFF
TGCAGCGTTGCGCCTCGAATAAGTGGCACCGGGGAGCTGTTTTTT
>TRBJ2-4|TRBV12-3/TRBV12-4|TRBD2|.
CASSQLAGGRIKNIQYF
TGTGCCAGCAGTCAACTAGCGGGGGGGCGGATCAAAAACATTCAGTACTTC
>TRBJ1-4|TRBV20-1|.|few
CSASRSGEKLFF
TGCAGTGCTAGCCGTTCTGGGGAAAAACTGTTTTTT
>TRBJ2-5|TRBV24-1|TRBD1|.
CATSDFKGTAQETQYF
TGTGCCACCAGTGATTTTAAGGGGACAGCCCAAGAGACCCAGTACTTC
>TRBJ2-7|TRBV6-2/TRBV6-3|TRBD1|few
CASSRFWTGGDEQYF
TGTGCCAGCAGCCGGTTCTGGACAGGGGGCGACGAGCAGTACTTC
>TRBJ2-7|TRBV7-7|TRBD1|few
CASSLRTGSSYEQYF
TGTGCCAGCAGCCTCCGGACAGGGAGCTCCTACGAGCAGTACTTC
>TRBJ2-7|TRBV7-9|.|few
CASSTYRAREQYF
TGTGCCAGCAGCACTTACAGGGCCCGGGAGCAGTACTTC
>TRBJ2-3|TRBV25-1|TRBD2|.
CASTPSGAKDTQYF
TGTGCCAGCACCCCTAGCGGGGCGAAGGATACGCAGTATTTT
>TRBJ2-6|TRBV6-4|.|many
CASSDSKSGANVLTF
TGTGCCAGCAGTGACTCGAAATCTGGGGCCAACGTCCTGACTTTC
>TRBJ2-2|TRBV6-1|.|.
CASSFGTGGAGELFF
TGTGCCAGCAGTTTCGGGACCGGGGGAGCCGGGGAGCTGTTTTTT
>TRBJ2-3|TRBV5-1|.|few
CASSLSGNQPQYF
TGCGCCAGCAGCTTATCAGGGAATCAGCCCCAGTATTTT
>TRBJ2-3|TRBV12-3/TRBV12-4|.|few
CASHGWDTDTQYF
TGTGCCAGTCACGGATGGGACACAGATACGCAGTATTTT
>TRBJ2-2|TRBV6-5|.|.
CASSYSIFYTGELFF
TGTGCCAGCAGTTACTCTATCTTTTACACCGGGGAGCTGTTTTTT
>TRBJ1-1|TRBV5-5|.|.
CASTLGGAFRDTEAFF
TGTGCCAGCACCCTGGGGGGGGCGTTCCGTGACACTGAAGCTTTCTTT
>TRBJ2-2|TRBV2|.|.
CASNVHSGTGELFF
TGTGCCAGCAACGTCCATAGCGGCACCGGGGAGCTGTTTTTT
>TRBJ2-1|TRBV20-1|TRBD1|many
CSARDRDRPSTDGQFF
TGCAGTGCTAGAGACCGGGACAGACCTTCAACAGATGGGCAGTTCTTC
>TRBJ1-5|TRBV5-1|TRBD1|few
CASSTGQGHQPQHF
TGCGCCAGCAGCACCGGACAGGGTCATCAGCCCCAGCATTTT
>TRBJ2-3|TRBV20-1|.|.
CSGQPSTDTQYF
TGCAGTGGACAGCCAAGCACAGATACGCAGTATTTT
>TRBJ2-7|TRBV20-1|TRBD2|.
CSANAKSGGASYEQYF
TGCAGTGCTAATGCCAAAAGCGGGGGGGCGTCCTACGAGCAGTACTTC
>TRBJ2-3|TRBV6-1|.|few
CASSDSPTDTQYF
TGTGCCAGCAGTGATTCGCCCACAGATACGCAGTATTTT
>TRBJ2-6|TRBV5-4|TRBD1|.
CASSLRTGGTSGANVLTF
TGTGCCAGCAGCCTTAGGACAGGGGGCACTTCCGGGGCCAACGTCCTGACTTTC
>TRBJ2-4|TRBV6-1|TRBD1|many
CASRMTGKRDIQYF
TGTGCCAGCAGGATGACAGGGAAGAGGGACATTCAGTACTTC
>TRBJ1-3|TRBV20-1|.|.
CSARNAQSSGNTIYF
TGCAGTGCTAGAAACGCACAGAGCTCTGGAAACACCATATATTTT
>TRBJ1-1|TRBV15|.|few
CATSRDLLTNTEAFF
TGTGCCACCAGCAGAGATTTACTGACGAACACTGAAGCTTTCTTT
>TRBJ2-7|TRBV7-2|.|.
CASSWSGRLEQYF
TGTGCCAGCAGCTGGTCGGGCCGTCTAGAGCAGTACTTC
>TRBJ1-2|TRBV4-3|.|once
CASSQDADRTANYGYTF
TGCGCCAGCAGCCAAGATGCGGACAGAACGGCTAACTATGGCTACACCTTC
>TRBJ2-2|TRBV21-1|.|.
CASSVRDRGKSGELFF
TGTGCCAGCAGCGTGCGGGACAGGGGAAAGAGCGGGGAGCTGTTTTTT
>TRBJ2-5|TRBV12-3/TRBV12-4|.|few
CASSWRGVQETQYF
TGTGCCAGCAGCTGGCGCGGGGTACAAGAGACCCAGTACTTC
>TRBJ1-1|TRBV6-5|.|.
CASSYVANTEAFF
TGTGCCAGCAGTTACGTGGCGAACACTGAAGCTTTCTTT
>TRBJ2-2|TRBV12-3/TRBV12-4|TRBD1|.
CASRQTGKTGELFF
TGTGCCAGCAGGCAGACAGGGAAAACCGGGGAGCTGTTTTTT